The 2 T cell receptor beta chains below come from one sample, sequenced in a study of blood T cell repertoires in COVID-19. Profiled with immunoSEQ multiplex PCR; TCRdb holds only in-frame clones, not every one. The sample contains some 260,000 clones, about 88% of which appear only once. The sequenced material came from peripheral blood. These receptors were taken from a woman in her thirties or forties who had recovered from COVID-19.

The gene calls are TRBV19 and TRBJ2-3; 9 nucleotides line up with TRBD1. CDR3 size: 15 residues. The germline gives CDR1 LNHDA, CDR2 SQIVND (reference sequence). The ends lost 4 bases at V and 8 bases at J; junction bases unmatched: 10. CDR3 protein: CASSRDRAIGPTQYF. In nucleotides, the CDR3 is TGTGCCAGTAGTAGGGACAGGGCTATCGGGCCTACGCAGTATTTT.

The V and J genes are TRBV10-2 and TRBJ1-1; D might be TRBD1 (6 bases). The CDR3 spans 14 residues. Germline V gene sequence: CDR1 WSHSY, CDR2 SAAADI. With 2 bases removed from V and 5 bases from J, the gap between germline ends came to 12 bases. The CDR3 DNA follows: TGCGCCAGCAGTGAGCCAGCCAGGGGTACTGAAGCTTTCTTT. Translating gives CASSEPARGTEAFF.